Following are 24 T cell receptor beta chains from one sample sequenced in a study of cytomegalovirus exposure and HLA in healthy donors. PCR primers comprised 60 Vbeta and 13 Jbeta primers. TCRdb's copy holds only in-frame clones and misses some; the assay was immunoSEQ multiplex PCR. The sample includes just over 85,000 clones, more than 70% of them seen just once. Material: PBMCs. These receptors were taken from a man aged 35-49 years in good health and CMV-seronegative.

The chain employs TRBV7-6 and TRBJ2-5; 9 bases map to TRBD2. Germline V gene data show CDR1 as SGHVS and CDR2 as FNYEAQ. The CDR3 spans 17 residues. With 0 bases clipped from V and 5 bases from J, the junction kept 10 bases outside the gene matches. Here the CDR3 reads CASSLAVTAGGRETQYF. The DNA for the CDR3 is TGTGCCAGCAGCTTAGCAGTGACAGCGGGGGGTCGGGAGACCCAGTACTTC.

The V gene is TRBV7-9, the J gene TRBJ2-7, with D perhaps TRBD1 (6 bases). This CDR3 comprises 12 residues. Germline lookup yields CDR1 SEHNR and CDR2 FQNEAQ (reference sequence). Trimming took 4 bases from V and 4 from J, leaving 8 bases between them. The CDR3 loop is CASSSQGYEQYF. The CDR3 DNA reads as TGTGCCAGCAGCTCCCAGGGGTACGAGCAGTACTTC.

The chain combines TRBV4-2 with TRBJ2-5, with 11 bases that match TRBD1. The CDR3 loop spans 16 amino acids. Germline-derived CDR1 and CDR2 are LGHNA and YNFKEQ. J lost 4 bases, V lost 1 base, and 5 bases had no gene match. The CDR3 DNA reads as TGTGCCAGCAGCCAAGGGGGGGGACAGGGGGTAGAGACCCAGTACTTC. Amino acids: CASSQGGGQGVETQYF.

The gene calls are TRBV11-2 and TRBJ2-7; 8 positions match TRBD2. V was clipped by 5 bases and J by 3 bases; unmatched bases: 12. CDR3 length equals 16 residues. The germline gives CDR1 SGHAT, CDR2 FQNNGV. The CDR3: CASSPWDSGAYYEQYF. In DNA form, the CDR3 reads TGTGCCAGCAGCCCGTGGGATAGCGGGGCTTACTACGAGCAGTACTTC.

CDR3 sequence reads: CASSPGQGSNQPQHF. The CDR3 DNA reads TGCGCCAGCAGCCCGGGACAGGGAAGCAATCAGCCCCAGCATTTT. The rearrangement links TRBV5-1 to TRBJ1-5; TRBD1 matches 9 bases. The CDR3 runs to 15 residues. The V segment lost 4 bases and the J segment 1 base; nucleotides outside the gene matches: 3. CDR1 SGHRS and CDR2 YFSETQ come from the germline V gene.

The V and J genes are TRBV5-4 and TRBJ1-2; possible D gene TRBD1, 5 bases. Germline CDR1 reads SGHNT; CDR2 reads YYREEE (reference sequence). This CDR3 has 15 residues. Trimming shortened V by 1 base and J by 4 bases, and 14 bases separated the two germline ends. DNA for the CDR3: TGTGCCAGCAGCTTGAGTTCAGGGTTGGGCTATGGCTACACCTTC. Translation gives CASSLSSGLGYGYTF.

V is TRBV7-9 and J is TRBJ2-5; 10 bases fit TRBD1. Looked up from germline, CDR1 is SEHNR and CDR2 is FQNEAQ (reference sequence). V lost 5 bases to trimming and J lost 5 bases; unmatched junction nucleotides: 11. There are 16 residues in the CDR3. The CDR3 sequence is CASSSGGTGASETQYF. The CDR3 nucleotides read TGTGCCAGCAGCAGCGGTGGGACAGGGGCCTCCGAGACCCAGTACTTC.

The chain couples TRBV10-2 to TRBJ1-3, with D tentatively TRBD1 (6 bases). The CDR3 totals 15 residues. Per the germline V gene, CDR1 is WSHSY and CDR2 is SAAADI. Trimming took off 1 base at V and 7 bases at J, with 14 bases between the two ends. In nucleotides, the CDR3 is TGCGCCAGCAGTGAGTGGGGGCAGGGCGAGAACACCATATATTTT. Translation: CASSEWGQGENTIYF.

The chain combines TRBV28 with TRBJ2-2; the D gene is possibly TRBD2 (5 bases). There are 14 residues in the CDR3. Germline loops: CDR1 MDHEN, CDR2 SYDVKM. V gave up 2 bases and J gave up 3 bases, with 7 bases separating them. CDR3 bases: TGTGCCAGCAGTTTAGGGAGTTACACCGGGGAGCTGTTTTTT. Translating it yields CASSLGSYTGELFF.

This clone has a single count. The rearrangement uses TRBV7-3 and TRBJ2-3; 9 bases are a match to TRBD2. Germline CDR1 is SGHTA and CDR2 is FQGTGA. This CDR3 comprises 16 residues. Germline trimming cut 5 bases from V and 5 bases from J; bases unmatched to any gene: 11. In nucleotides, the CDR3 is TGTGCCAGCAGCCCAGGAACGCGGGGGGGCGGAGATACGCAGTATTTT. This translates into CASSPGTRGGGDTQYF.

The V and J genes are TRBV4-1 and TRBJ2-7, with 7 bases identical to TRBD1. This CDR3 has 16 amino acids. The V gene's germline CDR1 is MGHRA and CDR2 YSYEKL. V was clipped by 4 bases and J by 6 bases; unmatched bases: 15. CDR3 DNA: TGCGCCAGCAGCCCATCCTTAGGGGGCCTAACCTCCGAGCAGTACTTC. Its protein is CASSPSLGGLTSEQYF.

The chain has TRBV19 and TRBJ2-7; D possibly corresponds to TRBD1 (5 bases). Germline V gives CDR1 LNHDA, CDR2 SQIVND (reference sequence). V was pared by 4 bases and J by 3 bases, with 16 bases between. CDR3 length equals 15 residues. This CDR3 is CASSTAGRLLYEQYF. As DNA, the CDR3 is TGTGCCAGTAGTACGGCAGGGCGGCTCCTCTACGAGCAGTACTTC.

This rearrangement joins TRBV7-9 to TRBJ1-6; 7 nucleotides agree with TRBD1. The junction had 18 bases not matched to a gene; V was cut back by 7 bases and J by 6 bases. Germline V gene data show CDR1 as SEHNR and CDR2 as FQNEAQ (reference sequence). The CDR3 contains 18 residues. CDR3 protein: CASNKPAPGGWSNSPLHF. Written as DNA, the CDR3 is TGTGCCAGCAACAAGCCCGCACCAGGGGGTTGGTCTAATTCACCCCTCCACTTT.

V is TRBV29-1 and J is TRBJ2-7, with D unresolved. Looked up from germline, CDR1 is SQVTM and CDR2 is ANQGSEA. The CDR3 extends over 11 amino acids. V was shortened by 7 bases and J by 2 bases, with 9 bases between the two germline ends. CDR3 region: CSAGAAYEQYF. The DNA of the CDR3 is TGCAGCGCAGGCGCCGCCTACGAGCAGTACTTC.

The chain joins TRBV7-9 to TRBJ2-5, with TRBD1 matching over 10 bases. This CDR3 has 15 amino acids. J lost 4 bases, V lost 4 bases, and 6 bases had no gene match. Germline assignment: CDR1 SEHNR and CDR2 FQNEAQ (reference sequence). CDR3 loop: CASSSDRGLRETQYF. In DNA, the CDR3 is TGTGCCAGCAGCTCCGACAGGGGGCTGAGAGAGACCCAGTACTTC.

J is TRBJ1-2 and V is TRBV29-1; D may be TRBD1 (6 bases). V lost 4 bases and J lost 5, with 14 bases in between. Looked up from germline, CDR1 is SQVTM and CDR2 is ANQGSEA. There are 13 residues in the CDR3. The CDR3 loop reads CSVGTGSGYGYTF. DNA for the CDR3: TGCAGCGTTGGCACAGGGTCCGGTTATGGCTACACCTTC.

This clone is a singleton in its sample. V is TRBV6-5 and J is TRBJ1-1; D may be TRBD1 (6 bases). CDR1 and CDR2 from the germline V gene are MNHEY and SVGAGI. Trimming took off 7 bases at V and 2 bases at J, with 14 bases between the two ends. The CDR3 extends over 14 amino acids. The CDR3: CASNRGHRNTEAFF. The CDR3 DNA is TGTGCCAGCAACCGGGGACACCGAAACACTGAAGCTTTCTTT.

This clone was counted once. The chain recombines TRBV6-5 with TRBJ2-3; no clear D gene. V shed 5 bases and J shed 5 bases, with 17 bases lying between them. The CDR3 spans 15 residues. Germline assignment: CDR1 MNHEY and CDR2 SVGAGI. CDR3 loop: CASSPRRVMGDTQYF. In DNA form, the CDR3 reads TGTGCCAGCAGTCCCCGTCGGGTTATGGGAGATACGCAGTATTTT.

CDR3 protein: CASSLVGGQGYYEQYF. CDR3 sequence (DNA): TGTGCCAGCAGCTTAGTTGGGGGACAGGGGTACTACGAGCAGTACTTC. V usage is TRBV7-8 and J usage is TRBJ2-7; 10 bases map to TRBD1. Trimming cost V 1 base and J 3 bases; bases outside gene matches: 6. Germline values: CDR1 SGHVS, CDR2 FQNEAQ. The CDR3 is 16 amino acids.

The chain carries TRBV18 and TRBJ2-7; 10 positions match TRBD1. J was trimmed by 5 bases and V by 2 bases; bases with no gene match: 6. CDR1 and CDR2 from the germline V gene are KGHSH and LQKENI. The CDR3 runs 15 residues. The CDR3 protein is CASSPRQGADDEQYF. The CDR3 bases are TGTGCCAGCTCACCAAGACAGGGGGCGGACGACGAGCAGTACTTC.

CDR3 sequence: CASSYSGDTVYGYTF. Here the CDR3 DNA reads TGTGCCAGCAGTTACTCGGGTGACACCGTCTATGGCTACACCTTC. The V call is TRBV6-5, the J call TRBJ1-2; D remains unclear. V was trimmed by 0 bases and J by 4 bases, leaving 12 bases between them. The germline CDR1 and CDR2 sequences are MNHEY and SVGAGI. CDR3 length: 15 amino acids.

This clone was picked up a small number of times. The chain couples TRBV7-3 to TRBJ1-6; weak D call: TRBD1 (5 bases). Trimming pared 4 bases from V and 3 bases from J, leaving 10 bases between. This CDR3 region has 15 residues. In germline, CDR1 is SGHTA, CDR2 FQGTGA. DNA of the CDR3: TGTGCCAGCAGCTCGCAGGGTGGCTATAATTCACCCCTCCACTTT. Its translation is CASSSQGGYNSPLHF.

This chain joins TRBV6-5 and TRBJ1-2; TRBD1 matches 7 bases. This CDR3 region has 13 residues. Germline lookup yields CDR1 MNHEY and CDR2 SVGAGI. V gave up 6 bases and J gave up 3 bases; unmatched junction bases: 4. CDR3 nucleotides: TGTGCCAGCAGAAAAACAGGGGACTATGGCTACACCTTC. Translating gives CASRKTGDYGYTF.

The CDR3 reads CATSRGREVAEQYF. In DNA, the CDR3 is TGTGCCACCAGCCGGGGCAGGGAGGTTGCCGAGCAGTACTTC. The rearrangement uses TRBV15 and TRBJ2-5; a possible D gene is TRBD2 (6 bases). Judging by the DNA end, TRBJ2-7 fits better; the J call may be wrong. Germline CDR1 is LNHNV and CDR2 is YYDKDF (reference sequence). This CDR3 is 14 amino acids long.